This TCR beta chain was documented in a study of technical replicates of blood from a few donors. V lost 2 bases and J lost 11, with 12 bases in between. Germline V gene sequence: CDR1 LGHNT, CDR2 FRNRAP. The CDR3 contains 12 residues. The repertoire was sequenced with immunoSEQ multiplex PCR; TCRdb's copy has only in-frame clones and lacks some. Of about 56,000 clones in the sample, just under 95% were seen once. Only a few counts were recorded for this clone. Sequenced material: PBMCs. The genes are TRBV12-5 and TRBJ2-5, with D perhaps matching TRBD1 (6 bases). This clonotype was obtained from a human donor in good health. Some clones in this sample may be carry-over from other donors' samples. The CDR3, as DNA: TGTGCTAGTGGTTTGCCACAGGGAACTCAGTACTTC. This sequence encodes CASGLPQGTQYF. Based on the CDR3 plus reference TRBV12-5 and TRBJ2-5, the full variable domain is DARVTQTPRHKVTEMGQEVTMRCQPILGHNTVFWYRQTMMQGLELLAYFRNRAPLDDSGMPKDRFSAEMPDATLATLKIQPSEPRDSAVYFCASGLPQGTQYFGPGTRLLVL.